One sample yielded the 11 T cell receptor beta chains listed below, sequenced in a study of shared clonotypes between healthy human individuals. Here immunoSEQ multiplex PCR was the method, and the copy in TCRdb shows in-frame clones only, minus some. The sample has some 2 million clones, approximately 94% seen once. As defined, naive CD8 cells were CD45RO-negative and positively selected for CCR7, with terminally differentiated effector memory CD45RA+ cells excluded. The sample taken for sequencing was naive CD8+ T cells sorted from blood. All receptors come from a man aged 18-30 years in good health.

The chain joins TRBV27 to TRBJ2-7; 8 nucleotides match TRBD2. This CDR3 region has 16 residues. The ends lost 2 bases at V and 2 bases at J; junction bases unmatched: 8. In germline, CDR1 is MNHEY, CDR2 SMNVEV (reference sequence). The CDR3 reads CASSLSRGTRAYEQYF. The DNA for the CDR3 is TGTGCCAGCAGTTTAAGTAGAGGGACTAGGGCCTACGAGCAGTACTTC.

The chain employs TRBV25-1 and TRBJ2-1; tentative D call: TRBD2 (5 bases). V lost 2 bases and J lost 7, with 9 bases in between. CDR3 length: 13 amino acids. Germline V CDR1 and CDR2: MGHDK, SYGVNS. Here the CDR3 reads CASSEVRGNEQFF. DNA for the CDR3: TGTGCCAGCAGTGAAGTCCGAGGGAATGAGCAGTTCTTC.

This rearrangement joins TRBV4-1 to TRBJ2-1; 7 bases fit TRBD2. The germline V gene encodes CDR1 MGHRA and CDR2 YSYEKL. The CDR3 extends over 15 amino acids. With V trimmed by 4 bases and J by 5 bases, 8 bases remained unmatched. The CDR3 nucleotides read TGCGCCAGCAGCCCCGTGGCTAGCGGACACAATGAGCAGTTCTTC. This encodes CASSPVASGHNEQFF.

V gene TRBV10-3 combines with J gene TRBJ1-4, with D possibly matching TRBD1 (5 bases). The length of the CDR3 is 14 residues. Germline CDR1 and CDR2: ENHRY and SYGVKD. V lost 8 bases, J lost 8 bases, and 18 bases lay in between. CDR3 sequence reads: CAIVFSRAHEKLFF. CDR3 sequence (DNA): TGTGCCATCGTATTTAGCAGGGCACACGAAAAACTGTTTTTT.

This chain uses TRBV2 with TRBJ2-3; 14 nucleotides line up with TRBD2. V shed 3 bases and J 4 bases; nucleotides not matched to a gene: 15. The CDR3 spans 20 residues. CDR1 and CDR2 from the germline V gene are SNHLY and FYNNEI. As DNA, the CDR3 is TGTGCCAGCAGTGATCCCGACCGGACTAGCGGGGGGCCCTCCGCAGATACGCAGTATTTT. As protein: CASSDPDRTSGGPSADTQYF.

This chain uses TRBV10-3 with TRBJ2-2; 7 bases align to TRBD2. After removal of 2 bases from V and 7 bases from J, the junction contained 10 bases not matched to a gene. Germline V gene sequence: CDR1 ENHRY, CDR2 SYGVKD. The length of the CDR3 is 16 residues. The CDR3 reads CAISEVGGGPGGELFF. The CDR3 DNA follows: TGTGCCATCAGTGAGGTCGGGGGAGGGCCAGGCGGGGAGCTGTTTTTT.

The chain carries TRBV28 and TRBJ2-5; no definite D call. This CDR3 has 13 amino acids. Trimming removed 5 bases from V and 2 bases from J, with 9 bases in between. CDR1 and CDR2 (germline): MDHEN, SYDVKM. The CDR3 nucleotides are TGTGCCAGCAGTATGAATGGACAAGAGACCCAGTACTTC. This gives the protein CASSMNGQETQYF.

The chain employs TRBV6-5 and TRBJ2-5, with TRBD2 as a possible D gene (5 bases). This CDR3 is 14 amino acids long. The V gene lost 2 bases and the J gene lost 3 bases, with 10 bases spanning the gap. The germline gives CDR1 MNHEY, CDR2 SVGAGI. Written as DNA, the CDR3 is TGTGCCAGCAGTTACGAGGGCAGAGAAGAGACCCAGTACTTC. Its protein is CASSYEGREETQYF.

V gene TRBV7-8 combines with J gene TRBJ2-1, with 9 bases that match TRBD2. The CDR3 is made up of 16 amino acids. The germline V gene has CDR1 SGHVS and CDR2 FQNEAQ. J gave up 4 bases and V 7 bases, and 11 bases lay outside the gene matches. CDR3 nucleotides: TGTGCCAGCACCATAGCGGGAGCCCCGGGGTACAATGAGCAGTTCTTC. As protein: CASTIAGAPGYNEQFF. Full variable domain (missing parts from reference TRBV7-8 and TRBJ2-1): GAGVSQSPRYKVAKRGQDVALRCDPISGHVSLFWYQQALGQGPEFLTYFQNEAQLDKSGLPSDRFFAERPEGSVSTLKIQRTQQEDSAVYLCASTIAGAPGYNEQFFGPGTRLTVL.

This chain uses TRBV11-2 with TRBJ1-2, with a weak D call TRBD1 (5 bases). Germline V lookup: CDR1 SGHAT, CDR2 FQNNGV. The CDR3 covers 16 residues. V lost 1 base, J lost 1 base, and 13 bases lay in between. DNA for the CDR3: TGTGCCAGCAGCTTAGCTTTCGGGACCCTTAACTATGGCTACACCTTC. Translating gives CASSLAFGTLNYGYTF.

The chain recombines TRBV6-5 with TRBJ2-1; 8 bases match TRBD2. The CDR3 covers 15 residues. The germline gives CDR1 MNHEY, CDR2 SVGAGI. With 6 bases clipped from V and 4 bases from J, the junction kept 8 bases outside the gene matches. This CDR3 reads CASRLQAGEYNEQFF. The CDR3 DNA reads as TGTGCCAGCAGACTCCAAGCGGGAGAGTACAATGAGCAGTTCTTC.